A single sample is the source of the 29 T cell receptor beta chains below, sequenced in a study of glioma-infiltrating T cells after dendritic cell vaccination. TCRdb keeps only in-frame clones here, not all; method: immunoSEQ multiplex PCR. The sample has approximately 85,000 clones, around 84% seen once; the top ten hold around 9.3%. Time point indicated: after dendritic cell vaccination, including at tumor progression/relapse. The input for sequencing was blood, taken after dendritic cell vaccination. These receptors all come from a human donor with glioblastoma.

This chain uses TRBV7-9 with TRBJ2-3, with D perhaps matching TRBD2 (6 bases). Germline CDR1 and CDR2: SEHNR and FQNEAQ (reference sequence). V dropped 5 bases and J dropped 2 bases, with 20 bases sitting between them. The CDR3 is made up of 17 amino acids. Here the CDR3 DNA reads TGTGCCAGCAGCCCAACGTCTAGCGCCATCCTCACAGATACGCAGTATTTT. Translation: CASSPTSSAILTDTQYF.

This CDR3 is CASSPRAREGPNEQFF. CDR3 sequence (DNA): TGTGCCAGCAGCCCCAGAGCGCGGGAGGGCCCCAATGAGCAGTTCTTC. The V and J genes are TRBV7-2 and TRBJ2-1; 9 bases are shared with TRBD2. V lost 5 bases, J lost 6 bases, and 11 bases stayed unmatched. CDR3 length: 16 residues. Looked up from germline, CDR1 is SGHTA and CDR2 is FQGNSA.

The chain links TRBV28 to TRBJ2-7, with D tentatively TRBD2 (7 bases). This CDR3 has 15 residues. V was trimmed by 5 bases and J by 4 bases, leaving 18 bases between them. Germline V gene data show CDR1 as MDHEN and CDR2 as SYDVKM. The CDR3 region has the DNA TGTGCCAGCAGTCCCGTAAGCGGGACAAGTTACGAGCAGTACTTC. Protein: CASSPVSGTSYEQYF. Drawing the rest from reference TRBV28 and TRBJ2-7, the complete variable domain is DVKVTQSSRYLVKRTGEKVFLECVQDMDHENMFWYRQDPGLGLRLIYFSYDVKMKEKGDIPEGYSVSREKKERFSLILESASTNQTSMYLCASSPVSGTSYEQYFGPGTRLTVT.

This chain links TRBV19 with TRBJ1-2; 7 bases match TRBD1. This CDR3 comprises 14 residues. V was clipped by 3 bases and J by 5 bases; unmatched bases: 6. From germline, CDR1 is LNHDA and CDR2 SQIVND (reference sequence). The CDR3 region has the DNA TGTGCCAGTAGTATGGGACAGACGAGTTATGGCTACACCTTC. It is translated as CASSMGQTSYGYTF.

The gene calls are TRBV19 and TRBJ2-5; D is possibly TRBD1 (6 bases). Germline CDR1 and CDR2: LNHDA and SQIVND (reference sequence). CDR3 length: 15 residues. V was trimmed by 1 base and J by 2 bases, leaving 11 bases between them. CDR3 residues: CASSIGAGVQETQYF. The CDR3 nucleotides read TGTGCCAGTAGTATAGGCGCAGGGGTACAAGAGACCCAGTACTTC. Based on the CDR3 plus reference TRBV19 and TRBJ2-5, the full variable domain is DGGITQSPKYLFRKEGQNVTLSCEQNLNHDAMYWYRQDPGQGLRLIYYSQIVNDFQKGDIAEGYSVSREKKESFPLTVTSAQKNPTAFYLCASSIGAGVQETQYFGPGTRLLVL.

The CDR3 spells CASSEKKGGSSYNEQFF. CDR3 coding DNA: TGTGCCAGCAGCGAGAAAAAGGGCGGGAGCTCCTACAATGAGCAGTTCTTC. The chain joins TRBV9 to TRBJ2-1; the match to TRBD2 covers 7 bases. The CDR3 is 17 residues long. V lost 3 bases to trimming and J lost 0 bases; unmatched junction nucleotides: 9. From germline, CDR1 is SGDLS and CDR2 YYNGEE.

This chain uses TRBV15 with TRBJ2-3, with a tentative D call TRBD2 (6 bases). Looked up from germline, CDR1 is LNHNV and CDR2 is YYDKDF (reference sequence). Deletions cut 3 bases from V and 4 bases from J, with 11 bases between. The CDR3 spans 14 residues. The CDR3 nucleotides read TGTGCCACCAGCAGCGGGCGGGACTCAGATACGCAGTATTTT. Amino acid sequence: CATSSGRDSDTQYF.

This chain connects TRBV7-3 to TRBJ2-1, with TRBD2 as a possible D gene (6 bases). The length of the CDR3 is 17 residues. Germline CDR1 reads SGHTA; CDR2 reads FQGTGA. The ends were cut back, 3 bases at V and 1 base at J, with 16 bases in the middle. The CDR3 DNA sequence: TGTGCCAGCAGCTTGTTTGGCGGGGAACTTTCCTACAATGAGCAGTTCTTC. This sequence encodes CASSLFGGELSYNEQFF.

The rearrangement links TRBV7-2 to TRBJ2-7, with 8 nucleotides matching TRBD1. V lost 1 base, J lost 4 bases, and 6 bases stayed unmatched. The germline V gene encodes CDR1 SGHTA and CDR2 FQGNSA. The CDR3 is 15 amino acids. CDR3 sequence: CASSLGQGNLYEQYF. The CDR3, as DNA: TGTGCCAGCAGCTTAGGACAGGGGAATCTTTACGAGCAGTACTTC.

The chain employs TRBV30 and TRBJ2-7; 16 nucleotides agree with TRBD2. The germline CDR1 and CDR2 sequences are GTSNPN and SVGIG (reference sequence). The CDR3 totals 16 residues. Trimming removed 3 bases from V and 7 bases from J; junction bases left unmatched: 9. Here the CDR3 reads CAWRNLGLAGGREQYF. CDR3 nucleotides: TGTGCCTGGAGGAACCTGGGACTAGCGGGAGGGCGTGAGCAGTACTTC.

The rearrangement joins TRBV7-9 to TRBJ2-7; 14 positions match TRBD2. Germline CDR1 reads SEHNR; CDR2 reads FQNEAQ (reference sequence). J gave up 3 bases and V 4 bases, and 8 bases lay outside the gene matches. There are 17 residues in the CDR3. The CDR3 spells CASSSGLAGGGDYEQYF. Here the CDR3 DNA reads TGTGCCAGCAGCTCCGGACTAGCGGGAGGAGGGGACTACGAGCAGTACTTC. Filled out from reference TRBV7-9 and TRBJ2-7, the complete variable domain reads DTGVSQNPRHKITKRGQNVTFRCDPISEHNRLYWYRQTLGQGPEFLTYFQNEAQLEKSRLLSDRFSAERPKGSFSTLEIQRTEQGDSAMYLCASSSGLAGGGDYEQYFGPGTRLTVT.

This clone was seen only once. The V gene is TRBV25-1, the J gene TRBJ2-2; 7 bases fit TRBD1. The CDR3 has 17 residues. Trimming removed 2 bases from V and 6 bases from J; junction bases left unmatched: 12. Germline lookup yields CDR1 MGHDK and CDR2 SYGVNS. The CDR3 bases are TGTGCCAGCAGTGAAGTCGGGGACAGTCTTATTCCCGGGGAGCTGTTTTTT. This gives the protein CASSEVGDSLIPGELFF.

The J gene is TRBJ1-3, the V gene TRBV2, with unresolved D. This CDR3 has 13 residues. From germline, CDR1 is SNHLY and CDR2 FYNNEI. With 3 bases removed from V and 11 bases from J, the gap between germline ends came to 14 bases. Here the CDR3 reads CASSEEGFVAIYF. As DNA, the CDR3 is TGTGCCAGCAGTGAGGAGGGTTTTGTTGCCATATATTTT.

This chain joins TRBV18 and TRBJ2-3; the D is unclear. This CDR3 is built from 12 residues. Deletions cut 3 bases from V and 6 bases from J, with 7 bases between. CDR1 is KGHSH and CDR2 is LQKENI in the germline V gene. The CDR3, as DNA: TGTGCCAGCTCACCCTACGCGGATACGCAGTATTTT. Translation gives CASSPYADTQYF.

This clone was seen once. The chain employs TRBV7-9 and TRBJ2-3; D is possibly TRBD2 (6 bases). The CDR3 contains 15 residues. V gave up 3 bases and J gave up 0 bases, with 10 bases separating them. From germline, CDR1 is SEHNR and CDR2 FQNEAQ (reference sequence). This chain's CDR3 is CASSFSSGSTDTQYF. In DNA form, the CDR3 reads TGTGCCAGCAGCTTTTCCAGCGGGAGCACAGATACGCAGTATTTT.

In this sample, this clone turned up once. The V and J genes are TRBV11-2 and TRBJ2-7; possible D gene TRBD1, 5 bases. The germline V gene has CDR1 SGHAT and CDR2 FQNNGV. The CDR3 sequence is 14 residues long. The germline V and J ends were trimmed by 1 base and 2 bases, with 9 bases remaining between them. CDR3 amino acids: CASSLVRAPYEQYF. The CDR3, as DNA: TGTGCCAGCAGCTTAGTCAGGGCTCCCTACGAGCAGTACTTC.

As DNA, the CDR3 is TGTGCCAGCAGTAAACGCGGCACTGAAGCTTTCTTT. Its protein product is CASSKRGTEAFF. The chain carries TRBV13 and TRBJ1-1; D is uncertain. V was cut by 6 bases and J by 4 bases, with 9 bases left in between. This CDR3 contains 12 residues. Germline V lookup: CDR1 PRHDT, CDR2 FYEKMQ (reference sequence).

The chain is built from TRBV7-8 and TRBJ2-1, with TRBD1 matching over 9 bases. The CDR3 spans 15 residues. Per the germline V gene, CDR1 is SGHVS and CDR2 is FQNEAQ. V lost 0 bases, J lost 6 bases, and 3 bases stayed unmatched. In DNA form, the CDR3 reads TGTGCCAGCAGCTTAGCGGGACAGGGTATCAATGAGCAGTTCTTC. It is translated as CASSLAGQGINEQFF.

This rearrangement joins TRBV7-3 to TRBJ1-2, with 7 bases aligning to TRBD1. After removal of 1 base from V and 6 bases from J, the junction contained 2 bases not matched to a gene. CDR1 is SGHTA and CDR2 is FQGTGA in the germline V gene. The CDR3 covers 13 residues. CDR3 amino acids: CASSLMGTDGYTF. The CDR3 region has the DNA TGTGCCAGCAGCTTAATGGGGACAGATGGCTACACCTTC.

The chain employs TRBV7-8 and TRBJ1-3; the D gene is possibly TRBD1 (6 bases). In germline, CDR1 is SGHVS, CDR2 FQNEAQ. This CDR3 spans 14 amino acids. Trimming took 7 bases from V and 3 from J, leaving 13 bases between them. As DNA, the CDR3 is TGTGCCAGCAAGCAGGGGAAGCGTGGAAACACCATATATTTT. Translated: CASKQGKRGNTIYF.

V usage is TRBV15 and J usage is TRBJ2-5; D is ambiguous. The V and J ends lost 2 bases and 5 bases respectively, with 9 bases between them. CDR1 and CDR2 (germline): LNHNV, YYDKDF (reference sequence). The CDR3 runs 13 residues. CDR3 DNA sequence: TGTGCCACCAGCAGACCAGCGACGGAGACCCAGTACTTC. It translates to CATSRPATETQYF.

This clone was observed a single time. V gene TRBV27 combines with J gene TRBJ1-5; D is possibly TRBD1 (6 bases). Looked up from germline, CDR1 is MNHEY and CDR2 is SMNVEV (reference sequence). CDR3 length: 15 amino acids. V shed 2 bases and J shed 0 bases, with 8 bases lying between them. CDR3 amino acids: CASSLARGSNQPQHF. DNA of the CDR3: TGTGCCAGCAGTTTAGCCAGGGGTAGCAATCAGCCCCAGCATTTT.

This rearrangement joins TRBV6-1 to TRBJ2-7; 7 positions agree with TRBD2. The trim removed 2 bases at V and 2 bases at J, leaving 6 bases unmatched. This CDR3 region has 15 residues. Per germline, CDR1 MNHNS and CDR2 SASEGT. The CDR3 sequence is CASSEQRGRTYEQYF. In DNA, the CDR3 is TGTGCCAGCAGTGAACAGCGGGGTCGTACCTACGAGCAGTACTTC.

The chain links TRBV6-6 to TRBJ1-1; 8 bases are a match to TRBD1. The V gene end was trimmed by 2 bases and the J gene end by 1 base; junction bases not matched to a gene: 3. The CDR3 is made up of 15 amino acids. From germline, CDR1 is MNHNY and CDR2 SVGAGI (reference sequence). The CDR3 DNA is TGTGCCAGCAGTTACACACAGGGGGGGAACACTGAAGCTTTCTTT. Encoded protein: CASSYTQGGNTEAFF.

This clone has just a few counts. V gene TRBV5-1 combines with J gene TRBJ2-1; 9 nucleotides line up with TRBD1. V lost 4 bases to trimming and J lost 10 bases; unmatched junction nucleotides: 6. The CDR3 spans 13 residues. CDR1 SGHRS and CDR2 YFSETQ come from the germline V gene. The CDR3 loop is CASSPGQGWEQFF. The CDR3 DNA sequence: TGCGCCAGCAGCCCGGGACAGGGATGGGAGCAGTTCTTC.

The chain recombines TRBV7-3 with TRBJ1-1; tentative D call: TRBD1 (6 bases). Germline assignment: CDR1 SGHTA and CDR2 FQGTGA. Trimming took 2 bases from V and 2 from J, leaving 9 bases between them. The CDR3 consists of 14 residues. The CDR3 DNA reads TGTGCCAGCAGCTTAGTGGGACAAAACACTGAAGCTTTCTTT. This sequence encodes CASSLVGQNTEAFF.

The rearrangement uses TRBV19 and TRBJ1-4, with 9 bases aligning to TRBD1. The germline CDR1 and CDR2 sequences are LNHDA and SQIVND (reference sequence). The CDR3 is 14 amino acids. Trimming took 5 bases from V and 8 from J; bases not matched to a gene: 6. CDR3 in DNA: TGTGCCAGTAGTTTCCGGGACAGGGACGAAAAACTGTTTTTT. This translates into CASSFRDRDEKLFF.

The chain carries TRBV7-9 and TRBJ2-2; a weak D match, TRBD2 (5 bases). The V gene lost 5 bases and the J gene lost 0 bases, with 10 bases spanning the gap. CDR3 length: 15 residues. Germline V gene data show CDR1 as SEHNR and CDR2 as FQNEAQ (reference sequence). The CDR3 nucleotides read TGTGCCAGCAGCCCGCAGGAGGCGAACACCGGGGAGCTGTTTTTT. It encodes CASSPQEANTGELFF.

This chain uses TRBV5-4 with TRBJ2-2; weak D call: TRBD1 (6 bases). The CDR3 has 16 residues. The V gene lost 0 bases and the J gene lost 0 bases, with 9 bases spanning the gap. Germline lookup yields CDR1 SGHNT and CDR2 YYREEE (reference sequence). Written as DNA, the CDR3 is TGTGCCAGCAGCTTGGGATGGACAGCGAACACCGGGGAGCTGTTTTTT. Translation gives CASSLGWTANTGELFF.